Presented here are 24 T cell receptor beta chains from one specimen sequenced in a study of CD8 T cells in Susac syndrome. Reverse transcription of about 0.5 to 1 ug RNA was carried out with random hexamers. One entry per CDR3 protein results from TCRdb running MiXCR on the immunoSEQ multiplex PCR reads. The sample includes tens of thousands of distinct CDR3 sequences, roughly 94% of them seen just once. Sequenced input: CD4+ T cells from PBMCs. These receptors all stem from a human donor with Susac syndrome.

The V and J genes are TRBV9 and TRBJ2-4; D possibly corresponds to TRBD1 (6 bases). Germline CDR1 and CDR2: SGDLS and YYNGEE. Deletions cut 4 bases from V and 0 bases from J, with 14 bases between. This CDR3 spans 16 amino acids. CDR3 bases: TGTGCCAGCAGCAGAAGGGACACAGAAGCCAAAAACATTCAGTACTTC. Amino acid sequence: CASSRRDTEAKNIQYF.

The chain joins TRBV6-5 to TRBJ2-7; a weak D match, TRBD1 (6 bases). The CDR3 has 15 residues. Germline CDR1 is MNHEY and CDR2 is SVGAGI. The V gene lost 2 bases and the J gene lost 2 bases, with 13 bases spanning the gap. This CDR3 reads CASSYRGQGTYEQYF. The CDR3 coding sequence is TGTGCCAGCAGTTACAGGGGACAAGGAACCTACGAGCAGTACTTC.

The chain is built from TRBV3-1 and TRBJ1-2; D not certain. Germline V gene data show CDR1 as LGHDT and CDR2 as YNNKEL (reference sequence). The germline V and J ends were trimmed by 2 bases and 8 bases, with 9 bases remaining between them. The CDR3 is 12 amino acids. CDR3: CASSQILGGYTF. In nucleotides, the CDR3 is TGTGCCAGCAGCCAAATCCTTGGGGGCTACACCTTC.

The chain recombines TRBV30 with TRBJ1-1; tentative D call: TRBD1 (6 bases). The CDR3 contains 15 residues. Germline loops: CDR1 GTSNPN, CDR2 SVGIG (reference sequence). V shed 1 base and J shed 3 bases, with 15 bases lying between them. The chain's CDR3 is CAWSAPRGEDTEAFF. The CDR3 bases are TGTGCCTGGAGTGCCCCCAGGGGAGAGGACACTGAAGCTTTCTTT. Looking up the rest from reference TRBV30 and TRBJ1-1 gives the full variable domain: SQTIHQWPATLVQPVGSPLSLECTVEGTSNPNLYWYRQAAGRGLQLLFYSVGIGQISSEVPQNLSASRPQDRQFILSSKKLLLSDSGFYLCAWSAPRGEDTEAFFGQGTRLTVV.

The V and J genes are TRBV20-1 and TRBJ2-1, with D maybe TRBD2 (6 bases). CDR3 length: 14 residues. The germline V gene has CDR1 DFQATT and CDR2 SNEGSKA (reference sequence). V lost 4 bases and J 0 bases, leaving 10 bases between the germline ends. The CDR3 loop reads CSATPGVSYNEQFF. CDR3 in DNA: TGCAGTGCTACCCCGGGGGTCTCCTACAATGAGCAGTTCTTC.

The genes are TRBV9 and TRBJ1-1; D ambiguous. This CDR3 contains 14 residues. Deletions cut 3 bases from V and 4 bases from J, with 13 bases between. The germline V gene encodes CDR1 SGDLS and CDR2 YYNGEE. In DNA form, the CDR3 reads TGTGCCAGCAGCGGCGGACCATCCAGCACTGAAGCTTTCTTT. Translation: CASSGGPSSTEAFF.

This chain links TRBV28 with TRBJ2-1, with 8 bases that match TRBD2. Per germline, CDR1 MDHEN and CDR2 SYDVKM. Trimming cost V 11 bases and J 0 bases; bases outside gene matches: 12. CDR3 length: 16 amino acids. CDR3 loop: CASCVSGTASYNEQFF. In DNA, the CDR3 is TGTGCCTCCTGCGTTAGCGGGACCGCCTCCTACAATGAGCAGTTCTTC.

The rearrangement uses TRBV18 and TRBJ1-2; D remains ambiguous. The CDR3 has 13 residues. With 2 bases removed from V and 4 bases from J, the gap between germline ends came to 8 bases. Germline CDR1 and CDR2: KGHSH and LQKENI. The CDR3 sequence: CASSPSDGYGYTF. The CDR3 DNA follows: TGTGCCAGCTCACCATCTGACGGCTATGGCTACACCTTC.

V and J are TRBV4-1 and TRBJ1-2; 9 bases are shared with TRBD1. Germline V gene sequence: CDR1 MGHRA, CDR2 YSYEKL. The CDR3 consists of 18 residues. V shed 0 bases, J shed 7 bases, and the junction held 15 bases outside the gene matches. CDR3 DNA sequence: TGCGCCAGCAGCCAAGATCCTAGGGGACAGGGAGGAAGAGGTGGCTACACCTTC. Its protein product is CASSQDPRGQGGRGGYTF.

The gene calls are TRBV29-1 and TRBJ2-7; D possibly corresponds to TRBD1 (6 bases). The CDR3 runs 14 residues. Germline V gene lookup returns CDR1 SQVTM and CDR2 ANQGSEA. Between the trimmed V and J ends, which lost 1 base and 6 bases, there was a span of 16 bases. DNA for the CDR3: TGCAGCGTTGAAGGCCCATTACAGGGATCCGAGCAGTACTTC. Its translation is CSVEGPLQGSEQYF.

The J gene is TRBJ1-2, the V gene TRBV10-3, with TRBD1 as a possible D gene (5 bases). Deletions cut 4 bases from V and 6 bases from J, with 12 bases between. Germline V lookup: CDR1 ENHRY, CDR2 SYGVKD. The CDR3 totals 13 residues. The CDR3 loop is CAISGGSEDGYTF. The DNA for the CDR3 is TGTGCCATCAGTGGGGGGTCAGAAGATGGCTACACCTTC.

This clonotype was picked up a small number of times. The J gene is TRBJ1-5, the V gene TRBV20-1; D gene ambiguous. This CDR3 has 14 amino acids. Germline V CDR1 and CDR2: DFQATT, SNEGSKA (reference sequence). Deletions cut 2 bases from V and 1 base from J, with 9 bases between. The CDR3 loop reads CSARLSGSNQPQHF. The CDR3 DNA reads TGCAGTGCTAGACTCTCGGGGAGCAATCAGCCCCAGCATTTT.

V is TRBV9 and J is TRBJ2-1; D may be TRBD1 (5 bases). CDR1 is SGDLS, CDR2 YYNGEE, per germline. The CDR3 contains 15 residues. The V and J ends lost 4 bases and 1 base respectively, with 12 bases between them. The CDR3 protein is CASSPQTVSYNEQFF. DNA for the CDR3: TGTGCCAGCAGCCCCCAGACAGTTTCCTACAATGAGCAGTTCTTC. The full variable domain, rest sourced from reference TRBV9 and TRBJ2-1, is DSGVTQTPKHLITATGQRVTLRCSPRSGDLSVYWYQQSLDQGLQFLIQYYNGEERAKGNILERFSAQQFPDLHSELNLSSLELGDSALYFCASSPQTVSYNEQFFGPGTRLTVL.

This chain links TRBV6-1 with TRBJ1-2; D might be TRBD1 (5 bases). The length of the CDR3 is 15 residues. The germline CDR1 and CDR2 sequences are MNHNS and SASEGT. V lost 3 bases and J lost 0, with 11 bases in between. CDR3 sequence: CASSDSGTANYGYTF. The CDR3 nucleotides read TGTGCCAGCAGTGACAGCGGGACCGCTAACTATGGCTACACCTTC.

The gene calls are TRBV30 and TRBJ1-2; perhaps TRBD1 as D (5 bases). Trimming cost V 3 bases and J 8 bases, with 22 bases left between them. The CDR3 runs 15 residues. Germline CDR1 is GTSNPN and CDR2 is SVGIG (reference sequence). CDR3 nucleotides: TGTGCCTGGAGAGGTAAAGGCAGGGCGTCCCTCGGCTACACCTTC. Protein product: CAWRGKGRASLGYTF.

This clonotype has just one count. The chain links TRBV12-3 or TRBV12-4 to TRBJ2-7; 13 bases fit TRBD2. After removal of 5 bases from V and 2 bases from J, the junction contained 3 bases not matched to a gene. The CDR3 totals 15 residues. The CDR3: CASSRTSGGPYEQYF. CDR3 DNA: TGTGCCAGCAGTCGGACTAGCGGGGGACCCTACGAGCAGTACTTC.

The rearrangement joins TRBV30 to TRBJ1-5; D unresolved. V shed 4 bases and J shed 5 bases, with 12 bases lying between them. From germline, CDR1 is GTSNPN and CDR2 SVGIG (reference sequence). The CDR3 extends over 13 amino acids. CDR3 region: CAWTSRRDQPQHF. The CDR3 coding sequence is TGTGCCTGGACATCCAGGCGTGATCAGCCCCAGCATTTT.

The V and J genes are TRBV7-6 and TRBJ1-1; 7 positions agree with TRBD1. Germline CDR1 is SGHVS and CDR2 is FNYEAQ. Trimming removed 5 bases from V and 0 bases from J; junction bases left unmatched: 6. The CDR3 covers 15 residues. The CDR3, as DNA: TGTGCCAGCAGCACAGGGGAAGTAATGAACACTGAAGCTTTCTTT. This gives the protein CASSTGEVMNTEAFF.

The chain joins TRBV20-1 to TRBJ1-5, with unresolved D. CDR1 is DFQATT and CDR2 is SNEGSKA in the germline V gene (reference sequence). The CDR3 contains 14 residues. Deletions cut 6 bases from V and 4 bases from J, with 16 bases between. The CDR3 sequence is CSASIPLGNQPQHF. In DNA form, the CDR3 reads TGCAGTGCCTCTATCCCATTAGGGAATCAGCCCCAGCATTTT.

V is TRBV6-1 and J is TRBJ2-3; D remains ambiguous. Germline V gene sequence: CDR1 MNHNS, CDR2 SASEGT. The CDR3 length is 18 residues. V was trimmed by 5 bases and J by 0 bases, leaving 21 bases between them. CDR3 loop: CASSPLTPASLSTDTQYF. Here the CDR3 DNA reads TGTGCCAGCAGTCCCCTCACTCCAGCGTCCCTTAGCACAGATACGCAGTATTTT.

This sequence joins TRBV18 and TRBJ2-3; tentatively, D is TRBD1 (5 bases). Germline CDR1 KGHSH, CDR2 LQKENI. This CDR3 is 16 amino acids long. The ends were cut back, 1 base at V and 0 bases at J, with 11 bases in the middle. The CDR3 reads CASSPRQTTSTDTQYF. Written as DNA, the CDR3 is TGTGCCAGCTCACCACGACAGACCACTAGCACAGATACGCAGTATTTT.

In its sample, this clonotype was seen once. The V call is TRBV7-7, the J call TRBJ2-5; maybe TRBD1 (5 bases). Germline loops: CDR1 SSHAT, CDR2 FNYEAQ (reference sequence). This CDR3 has 14 amino acids. Trimming took off 5 bases at V and 4 bases at J, with 14 bases between the two ends. CDR3 in DNA: TGTGCCAGCAGCCCCCAGGGTCCGGCAGAGACCCAGTACTTC. As protein: CASSPQGPAETQYF.

The J gene is TRBJ1-1, the V gene TRBV27; a possible D gene is TRBD1 (5 bases). Germline CDR1 reads MNHEY; CDR2 reads SMNVEV (reference sequence). This CDR3 has 16 amino acids. V shed 7 bases and J shed 5 bases, with 23 bases lying between them. The CDR3, as DNA: TGTGCCAGCAAACCCCTTAAGGGGCCTTCGGGGACTGAAGCTTTCTTT. Residues: CASKPLKGPSGTEAFF.

V and J are TRBV2 and TRBJ1-4; 7 bases are shared with TRBD1. This CDR3 is built from 14 residues. Per the germline V gene, CDR1 is SNHLY and CDR2 is FYNNEI. V was pared by 4 bases and J by 5 bases, with 4 bases of the junction left unmatched. CDR3 protein: CASSVLQGNEKLFF. The CDR3 DNA reads as TGTGCCAGCAGTGTGCTACAGGGGAATGAAAAACTGTTTTTT. Drawing the rest from reference TRBV2 and TRBJ1-4, the complete variable domain is EPEVTQTPSHQVTQMGQEVILRCVPISNHLYFYWYRQILGQKVEFLVSFYNNEISEKSEIFDDQFSVERPDGSNFTLKIRSTKLEDSAMYFCASSVLQGNEKLFFGSGTQLSVL.